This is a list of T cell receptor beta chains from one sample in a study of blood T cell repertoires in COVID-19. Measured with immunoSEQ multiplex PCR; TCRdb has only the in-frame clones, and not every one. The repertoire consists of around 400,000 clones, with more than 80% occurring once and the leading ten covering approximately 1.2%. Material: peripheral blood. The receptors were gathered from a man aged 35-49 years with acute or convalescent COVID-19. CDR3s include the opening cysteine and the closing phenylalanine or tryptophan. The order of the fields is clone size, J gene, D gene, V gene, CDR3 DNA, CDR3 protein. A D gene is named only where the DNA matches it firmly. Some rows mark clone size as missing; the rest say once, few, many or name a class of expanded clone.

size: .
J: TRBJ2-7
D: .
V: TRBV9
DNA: TGTGCCAGCAGCAGAGACAGTTACGAGCAGTACTTC
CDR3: CASSRDSYEQYF

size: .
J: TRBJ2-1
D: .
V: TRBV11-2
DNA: TGTGCCAGCAGCTTAGGAGTTTCGTACAATGAGCAGTTCTTC
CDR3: CASSLGVSYNEQFF

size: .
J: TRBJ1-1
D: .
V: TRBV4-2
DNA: TGTGCCAGCAGGCAATCAACGGGGAGTCTCTCTGAAGCTTTCTTT
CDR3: CASRQSTGSLSEAFF

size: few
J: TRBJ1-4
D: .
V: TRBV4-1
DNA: TGCGCCAGCAGCCAAGAGCCGCCCGCTGGCAGGATTGAAAAACTGTTTTTT
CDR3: CASSQEPPAGRIEKLFF

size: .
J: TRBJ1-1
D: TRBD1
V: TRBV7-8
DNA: TGTGCCAGCAGCTTAGCGGACTCAGGGGGCACTGAAGCTTTCTTT
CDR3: CASSLADSGGTEAFF

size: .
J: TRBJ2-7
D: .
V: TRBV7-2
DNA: TGTGCCAGCAGCCGAGCGAGCTACGAGCAGTACTTC
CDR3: CASSRASYEQYF

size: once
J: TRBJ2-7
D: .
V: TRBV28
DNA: TGTGCCAGCAGTTTAGCGGGCCCCTACGAGCAGTACTTC
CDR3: CASSLAGPYEQYF

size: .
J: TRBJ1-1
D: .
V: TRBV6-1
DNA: TGTGCCAGCAGTGAAGCGCTTCTTGCGGACACTGAAGCTTTCTTT
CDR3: CASSEALLADTEAFF

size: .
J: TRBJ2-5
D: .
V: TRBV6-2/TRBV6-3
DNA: TGTGCCAGCAGTTACTTCCAGGAGGGCGAGACCCAGTACTTC
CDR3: CASSYFQEGETQYF

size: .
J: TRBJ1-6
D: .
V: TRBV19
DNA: TGTGCCAGTAGTATAGGAAGCGCGGGAGATTCACCCCTCCACTTT
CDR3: CASSIGSAGDSPLHF

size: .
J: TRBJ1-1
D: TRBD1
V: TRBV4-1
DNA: TGCGCCAGCATGCCTGACAGGGGGACTGAAGCTTTCTTT
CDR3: CASMPDRGTEAFF

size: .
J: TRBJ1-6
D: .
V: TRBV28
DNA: TGTGCCAGCAGTTTCCCGGGGGATAATTCACCCCTCCACTTT
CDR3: CASSFPGDNSPLHF

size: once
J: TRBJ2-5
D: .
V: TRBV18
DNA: TGTGCCAGCTCACCACCGTCAGAACGAGGAGAGACCCAGTACTTC
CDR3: CASSPPSERGETQYF

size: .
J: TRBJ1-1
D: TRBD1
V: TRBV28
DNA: TGTGCCAGCGACAGGGGGCTCGGCACTGAAGCTTTCTTT
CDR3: CASDRGLGTEAFF

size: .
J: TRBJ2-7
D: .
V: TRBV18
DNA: TGTGCCAGCTCACCGGTGGCCCGACGGGTGGGTGAGCAGTACTTC
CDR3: CASSPVARRVGEQYF

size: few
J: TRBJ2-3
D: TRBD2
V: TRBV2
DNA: TGTGCCAGCAGAAAGGGACTAGCGGGACGAGATACGCAGTATTTT
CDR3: CASRKGLAGRDTQYF

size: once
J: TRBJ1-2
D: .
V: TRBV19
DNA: TGTGCCAGTAGTCCACAGGCCCGAGCTAACTATGGCTACACCTTC
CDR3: CASSPQARANYGYTF

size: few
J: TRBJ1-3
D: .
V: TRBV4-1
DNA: TGCGCCAGCAGCCAAGGACTGAGGGGGACCATCTCTGGAAACACCATATATTTT
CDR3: CASSQGLRGTISGNTIYF

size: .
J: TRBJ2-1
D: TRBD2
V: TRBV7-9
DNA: TGTGCCAGCAGCTTGTTGACTAGCGGTTTTCCCTACAATGAGCAGTTCTTC
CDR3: CASSLLTSGFPYNEQFF

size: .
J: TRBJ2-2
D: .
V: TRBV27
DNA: TGTGCCAGCAGTTTATGGGGGACAAGCACCGGGGAGCTGTTTTTT
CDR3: CASSLWGTSTGELFF

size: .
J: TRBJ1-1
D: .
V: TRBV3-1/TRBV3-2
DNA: TGTGCCAGCAGCCAAGCACATCAGAACACTGAAGCTTTCTTT
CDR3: CASSQAHQNTEAFF

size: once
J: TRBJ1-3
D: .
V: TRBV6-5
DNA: TGTGCCAGCAGTTACTCGTCAGGCACGGGAAACACCATATATTTT
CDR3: CASSYSSGTGNTIYF

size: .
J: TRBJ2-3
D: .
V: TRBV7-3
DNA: TGTGCCAGCAGCGGGGGCAGATTAGCGGGTAGCACAGATACGCAGTATTTT
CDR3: CASSGGRLAGSTDTQYF

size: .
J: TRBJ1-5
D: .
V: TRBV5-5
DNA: TGTGCCAGCAGCTTGGTACAGGGCGGTGGTAGCAATCAGCCCCAGCATTTT
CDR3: CASSLVQGGGSNQPQHF

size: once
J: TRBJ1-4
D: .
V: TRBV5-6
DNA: TGTGCCAGCAGCAAAAACTCCAACTTAAGAGGACTGTTTTTT
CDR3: CASSKNSNLRGLFF

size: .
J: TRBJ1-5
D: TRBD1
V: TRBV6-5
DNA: TGTGCCAGCTTGTTTGGGACAGCGAATCAGCCCCAGCATTTT
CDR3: CASLFGTANQPQHF

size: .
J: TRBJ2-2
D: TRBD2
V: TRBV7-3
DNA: TGTGCCAGCAGCCTGGGGGGGATCACCGGGGAGCTGTTTTTT
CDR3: CASSLGGITGELFF

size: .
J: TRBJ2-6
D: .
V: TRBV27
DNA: TGTGCCAGCACCCCCACCACAGTTGGGGCCAACGTCCTGACTTTC
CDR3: CASTPTTVGANVLTF

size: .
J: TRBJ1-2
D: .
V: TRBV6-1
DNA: TGTGCCAGCAGTGAAGCGCACCTTCGGGGGTACTATGGCTACACCTTC
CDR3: CASSEAHLRGYYGYTF

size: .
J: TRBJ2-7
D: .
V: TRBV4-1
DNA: TGCGCCAGCAGCCAAGATTCCGACAGATCCTACGAGCAGTACTTC
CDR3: CASSQDSDRSYEQYF

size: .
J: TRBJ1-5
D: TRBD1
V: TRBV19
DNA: TGTGCCAGTGCCTCCGGACAGGGTGGGCGGCCCCAGCATTTT
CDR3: CASASGQGGRPQHF

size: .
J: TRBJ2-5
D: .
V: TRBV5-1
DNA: TGCGCCAGCAGCCTCGGACAGTCGCAAGAGACCCAGTACTTC
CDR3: CASSLGQSQETQYF

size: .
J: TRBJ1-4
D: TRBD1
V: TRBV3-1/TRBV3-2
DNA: TGTGCCAGCAGCCAAGGCCTAACAGGGGCTAATGAAAAACTGTTTTTT
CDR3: CASSQGLTGANEKLFF

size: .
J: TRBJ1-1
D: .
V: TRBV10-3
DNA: TGTGCCATCAGTGACCCGGGGGGAAGGAGATTCACTGAAGCTTTCTTT
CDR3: CAISDPGGRRFTEAFF

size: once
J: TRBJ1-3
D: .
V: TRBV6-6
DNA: TGTGCCAGCAGTTACAGGGGCCGCTCTGGAAACACCATATATTTT
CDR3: CASSYRGRSGNTIYF

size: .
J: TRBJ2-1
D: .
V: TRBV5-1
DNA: TGCGCCAGCAGCACTAGCAATGAGCAGTTCTTC
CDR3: CASSTSNEQFF

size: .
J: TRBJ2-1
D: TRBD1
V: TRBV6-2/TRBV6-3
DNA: TGTGCCAGCAGTACTCGGGACAGGGACAATGAGCAGTTCTTC
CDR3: CASSTRDRDNEQFF

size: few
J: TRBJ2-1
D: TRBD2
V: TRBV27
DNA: TGTGCCAGCAGTTTCCCGACTAGCGGGGGCTCCTACAATGAGCAGTTCTTC
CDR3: CASSFPTSGGSYNEQFF

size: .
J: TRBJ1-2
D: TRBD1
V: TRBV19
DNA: TGTGCCAGTAGCCCGACAGGGGTGGGCTATGGCTACACCTTC
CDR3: CASSPTGVGYGYTF

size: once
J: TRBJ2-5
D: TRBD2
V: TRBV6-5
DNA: TGTGCCAGCAGAGTCTCCGGGGGGGAGACCCAGTACTTC
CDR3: CASRVSGGETQYF

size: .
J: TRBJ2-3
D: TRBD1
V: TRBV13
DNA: TGTGCCAGCAGCTCCAACAGGGGATGGAGCACAGATACGCAGTATTTT
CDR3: CASSSNRGWSTDTQYF